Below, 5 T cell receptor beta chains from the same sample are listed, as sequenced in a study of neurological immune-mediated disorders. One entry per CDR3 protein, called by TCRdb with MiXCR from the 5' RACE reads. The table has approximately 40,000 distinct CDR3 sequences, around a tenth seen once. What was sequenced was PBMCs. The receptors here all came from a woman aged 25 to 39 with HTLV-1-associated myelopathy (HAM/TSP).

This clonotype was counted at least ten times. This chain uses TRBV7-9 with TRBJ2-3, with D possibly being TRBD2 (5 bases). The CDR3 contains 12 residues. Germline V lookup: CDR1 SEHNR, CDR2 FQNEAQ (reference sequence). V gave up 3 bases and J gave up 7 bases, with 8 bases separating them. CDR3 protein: CASSLDSYTQYF. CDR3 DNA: TGTGCCAGCAGCTTGGACTCTTATACGCAGTATTTT.

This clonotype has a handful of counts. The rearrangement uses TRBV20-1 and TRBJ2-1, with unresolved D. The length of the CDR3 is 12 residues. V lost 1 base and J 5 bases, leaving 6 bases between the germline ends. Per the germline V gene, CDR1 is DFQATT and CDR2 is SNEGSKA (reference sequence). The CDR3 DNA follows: TGCAGTGCTAGAGTAGCAGACAATGAGCAGTTCTTC. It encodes CSARVADNEQFF.

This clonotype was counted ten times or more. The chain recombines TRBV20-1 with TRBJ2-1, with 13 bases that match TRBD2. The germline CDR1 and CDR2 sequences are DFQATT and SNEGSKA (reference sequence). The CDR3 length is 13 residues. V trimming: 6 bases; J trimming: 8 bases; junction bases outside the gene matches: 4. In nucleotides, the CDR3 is TGCAGTGCGAGACTAGCGGGGGGCCATGAGCAGTTCTTC. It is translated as CSARLAGGHEQFF.

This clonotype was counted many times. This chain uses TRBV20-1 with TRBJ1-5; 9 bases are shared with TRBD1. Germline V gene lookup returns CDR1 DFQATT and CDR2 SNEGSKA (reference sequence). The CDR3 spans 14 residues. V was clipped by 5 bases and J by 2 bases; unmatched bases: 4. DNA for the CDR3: TGCAGTGCTTTGGACAGGGGAGGCAATCAGCCCCAGCATTTT. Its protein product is CSALDRGGNQPQHF.

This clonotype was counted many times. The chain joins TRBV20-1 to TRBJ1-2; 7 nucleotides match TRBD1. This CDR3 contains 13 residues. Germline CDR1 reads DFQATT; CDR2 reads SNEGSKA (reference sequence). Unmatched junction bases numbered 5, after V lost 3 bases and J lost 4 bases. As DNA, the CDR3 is TGCAGTGCTAGCCGGAGGGACAGCTATGGCTACACCTTC. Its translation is CSASRRDSYGYTF.